Shown below are 10 T cell receptor beta chains from a single sample sequenced in a study of Tregs in tolerant kidney transplant recipients. TCRdb keeps only in-frame clones here, not all; method: immunoSEQ multiplex PCR. Here the sample spans 46,000 or so clones, 91% being singletons. Source material: Tregs from blood. These receptors originate from a human donor in good health.

In DNA, the CDR3 is TGTGCCAGCTCACCAATTTCAGGGAAATACAATGAGCAGTTCTTC. It codes for CASSPISGKYNEQFF. This rearrangement joins TRBV18 to TRBJ2-1; possible D gene TRBD1, 5 bases. The CDR3 covers 15 residues. Germline CDR1 reads KGHSH; CDR2 reads LQKENI. Trimming removed 2 bases from V and 4 bases from J, with 12 bases in between.

This sequence joins TRBV7-6 and TRBJ2-7; 7 bases are a match to TRBD1. CDR1 and CDR2 from the germline V gene are SGHVS and FNYEAQ. Trimming removed 1 base from V and 4 bases from J; junction bases left unmatched: 7. The CDR3 sequence is 15 residues long. The chain's CDR3 is CASSLVSQQGYEQYF. The CDR3 nucleotides are TGTGCCAGCAGCTTAGTATCCCAACAGGGGTACGAGCAGTACTTC.

The genes are TRBV29-1 and TRBJ2-3, with 7 bases that match TRBD1. This CDR3 has 13 residues. Germline CDR1 and CDR2: SQVTM and ANQGSEA. The ends lost 7 bases at V and 2 bases at J; junction bases unmatched: 6. The CDR3 bases are TGCAGCGCCGGGACAGTAAACACAGATACGCAGTATTTT. This sequence encodes CSAGTVNTDTQYF.

This chain links TRBV11-1 with TRBJ2-1; 9 positions match TRBD1. This CDR3 region has 13 residues. Germline-derived CDR1 and CDR2 are SGHAT and FQDESV (reference sequence). Germline trimming cut 5 bases from V and 12 bases from J; bases unmatched to any gene: 8. The CDR3 nucleotides are TGTGCCAGCAGCCCAGAGACAGGGGGAGGGCAGTTCTTC. It yields the protein CASSPETGGGQFF.

The chain uses TRBV5-1 and TRBJ2-2; 8 bases map to TRBD2. CDR1 and CDR2 from the germline V gene are SGHRS and YFSETQ. After removal of 7 bases from V and 2 bases from J, the junction contained 7 bases not matched to a gene. This CDR3 region has 15 residues. This CDR3 is CASGNSGTNTGELFF. The CDR3 DNA reads TGCGCCAGCGGAAATAGCGGGACTAACACCGGGGAGCTGTTTTTT.

The chain links TRBV11-3 to TRBJ2-2, with TRBD1 matching over 9 bases. Germline assignment: CDR1 SGHNT and CDR2 YENEEA. The CDR3 consists of 15 residues. The V gene end was trimmed by 7 bases and the J gene end by 2 bases; junction bases not matched to a gene: 5. The CDR3, as DNA: TGTGCCAGCACCCTGGGACAGGGAAACACCGGGGAGCTGTTTTTT. Translation: CASTLGQGNTGELFF.

The rearrangement joins TRBV5-1 to TRBJ2-4, with D tentatively TRBD1 (6 bases). V was trimmed by 2 bases and J by 1 base, leaving 19 bases between them. In germline, CDR1 is SGHRS, CDR2 YFSETQ. The CDR3 has 18 residues. CDR3 loop: CASSFVPMGAGAKNIQYF. The DNA of the CDR3 is TGCGCCAGCAGCTTCGTCCCCATGGGGGCCGGGGCCAAAAACATTCAGTACTTC.

The CDR3 reads CASNPGAVSTDTQYF. CDR3 coding DNA: TGTGCCAGCAATCCGGGGGCCGTTAGCACAGATACGCAGTATTTT. This chain links TRBV9 with TRBJ2-3; perhaps D is TRBD1 or TRBD2 (6 bases each). Germline assignment: CDR1 SGDLS and CDR2 YYNGEE. The CDR3 runs to 15 residues. V lost 6 bases and J lost 0, with 14 bases in between.

The chain joins TRBV5-5 to TRBJ1-2; 10 bases fit TRBD1. The V and J ends lost 1 base and 3 bases, in that order; junction bases with no gene match: 6. Germline V lookup: CDR1 SGHKS, CDR2 YYEKEE (reference sequence). The CDR3 has 16 residues. The CDR3 loop reads CASSLRAGTGDYGYTF. CDR3 DNA: TGTGCCAGCAGCTTGCGGGCCGGGACAGGGGACTATGGCTACACCTTC.

The chain has TRBV11-2 and TRBJ2-1, with 9 bases lining up with TRBD2. The CDR3 runs 15 residues. V dropped 1 base and J dropped 6; count of bases not matched to a gene: 4. CDR1 is SGHAT and CDR2 is FQNNGV in the germline V gene. The CDR3 DNA reads TGTGCCAGCAGCTTAGGGGCTAGCGGGACCAATGAGCAGTTCTTC. This encodes CASSLGASGTNEQFF.